Listed below are T cell receptor beta chains from one sample, sequenced in a study of cytomegalovirus exposure and HLA in healthy donors. Sequencing used immunoSEQ multiplex PCR; TCRdb keeps in-frame clones, though not all of them. The profile shows about 140,000 clones, more than 75% of them singletons. Sequenced material: PBMCs. Every receptor here comes from a man aged 25-45 years in good health and CMV-seronegative. CDR3s include the opening cysteine and the closing phenylalanine or tryptophan.

>TRBV4-2|TRBJ1-5
CASSQDSGQGQPQHF
>TRBV28|TRBJ2-1
CASSQGGSYNEQFF
>TRBV6-6|TRBJ1-4
CASTPQGVATNEKLFF
>TRBV13|TRBJ2-1
CASSPPDRSSYNEQFF
>TRBV6-1|TRBJ2-2
CASSGLAVNTGELFF
>TRBV4-3|TRBJ2-1
CASSQVGQGILYNEQFF
>TRBV4-3|TRBJ1-5
CASSQDRGPYQPQHF
>TRBV10-3|TRBJ1-2
CAISGGATGGLGGYTF
>TRBV7-8|TRBJ1-5
CASSLAWRGQGFQPQHF
>TRBV7-9|TRBJ2-7
CAGEAYYEQYF
>TRBV6-1|TRBJ2-2
CASSEVGGSTGELFF
>TRBV18|TRBJ2-1
CASSPPGSSGDAQGQFF
>TRBV29-1|TRBJ2-1
CSVERGEGLGSQFF
>TRBV5-1|TRBJ2-1
CATRVEYAHNEQFF
>TRBV5-1|TRBJ1-2
CASSSSPAGYGYTF
>TRBV2|TRBJ2-7
CASSARTSGLYEQYF
>TRBV7-9|TRBJ1-5
CASSPQGSRNQPQHF
>TRBV6-5|TRBJ2-7
CASSSPADSSYEQYF
>TRBV28|TRBJ2-1
CASSVDTYNEQFF
>TRBV28|TRBJ2-2
CASSAPGQGAGELFF
>TRBV19|TRBJ1-5
CASSIGGQVNQPQHF
>TRBV9|TRBJ2-2
CASSVGRSGPNTGELFF
>TRBV30|TRBJ2-5
CAWSVGLASETQYF
>TRBV7-2|TRBJ2-5
CASSWPQKETQYF
>TRBV18|TRBJ2-2
CASSPHPGGGRTNTGELFF
>TRBV11-2|TRBJ2-3
CASSLEAGATDTQYF
>TRBV9|TRBJ2-1
CAGRDSYNEQFF
>TRBV6-1|TRBJ2-1
CASNQADRPRQFF
>TRBV27|TRBJ1-5
CASTPLGRGNQPQHF
>TRBV9|TRBJ2-7
CASSVGGSSHEQYF
>TRBV5-5|TRBJ2-7
CASSLVGTSGYEQYF
>TRBV9|TRBJ2-1
CASSVGQFNEQFF
>TRBV18|TRBJ2-1
CASSPPSGAVLQFF
>TRBV30|TRBJ1-5
CAWSVSGNQPQHF
>TRBV28|TRBJ2-7
CASSLSGRAYEQYF
>TRBV5-1|TRBJ2-7
CASSPTGTGEEQYF
>TRBV7-6|TRBJ2-2
CASSLGTLRNTGELFF
>TRBV9|TRBJ2-5
CASSVGIAGGPRETQYF
>TRBV10-2|TRBJ2-1
CASSEGLAGEDVFF
>TRBV6-5|TRBJ2-1
CASSSTGRSYNEQFF
>TRBV5-1|TRBJ1-4
CASSLAGGQGNEKLFF
>TRBV5-1|TRBJ2-1
CASSLGLAGDLNEQFF
>TRBV7-9|TRBJ1-2
CASSLYGQPTLYGYTF
>TRBV5-1|TRBJ1-4
CASGLQGAKDEKLFF
>TRBV9|TRBJ2-2
CASSAPRLAGIPGELFF
>TRBV27|TRBJ2-1
CASSPLTGSPTYNEQFF
>TRBV28|TRBJ1-5
CASSPKQGVGNQPQHF
>TRBV6-5|TRBJ2-1
CASSPTSNAYNEQFF
>TRBV28|TRBJ2-7
CASNGGSGYEQYF
>TRBV28|TRBJ2-5
CASRGTAKETQYF
>TRBV19|TRBJ2-7
CASSPGTSGNSYEQYF